These T cell receptor beta chains were read from a single sample in a study of T cells after posttransplantation cyclophosphamide. The protocol was immunoSEQ multiplex PCR, while the TCRdb copy is restricted to in-frame clones and leaves out a portion. Of a few thousand clones in the sample, 70% to 85% were seen once. Source: CD4+ T cells sorted from blood, taken approximately 380 days after allogeneic stem cell transplant with posttransplant cyclophosphamide. All receptors derive from a male patient between 50 and 60 years old who received an allogeneic stem cell transplant from a related donor and was CMV-positive. Some of the T cells might come from the graft donor. CDR3s include the opening cysteine and the closing phenylalanine or tryptophan. D genes are given only for firm matches. Clone sizes are given selectively: once, few, many, or a class where the clone is expanded.

d_call	v_call	clone_size	j_call	cdr3_aa	cdr3_nt
-	TRBV6-1	-	TRBJ1-1	CASSPGVGGEAFF	TGTGCCAGCAGTCCGGGGGTGGGCGGCGAAGCTTTCTTT
TRBD2	TRBV10-2	-	TRBJ2-1	CASRAGSSGRVNEQFF	TGCGCCAGCAGGGCAGGGTCTAGCGGGAGGGTAAATGAGCAGTTCTTC
TRBD1	TRBV5-1	-	TRBJ2-4	CASSDPPGQGNVRAKNIQYF	TGCGCCAGCAGTGACCCACCGGGACAGGGGAACGTAAGGGCCAAAAACATTCAGTACTTC
TRBD1	TRBV5-4	-	TRBJ2-3	CASSLGTETDTQYF	TGTGCCAGCAGCCTAGGGACAGAAACAGATACGCAGTATTTT
TRBD2	TRBV5-1	-	TRBJ2-7	CASSLRTSGTYEQYF	TGCGCCAGCAGCTTACGGACTAGCGGGACCTACGAGCAGTACTTC
TRBD1	TRBV5-4	-	TRBJ1-6	CASSPLGQGYSPLHF	TGTGCCAGCAGTCCCCTCGGACAGGGTTATTCACCCCTCCACTTT
-	TRBV7-2	-	TRBJ2-7	CASSSGHTYEQYF	TGTGCCAGCAGCTCGGGACATACCTACGAGCAGTACTTC
TRBD1	TRBV15	once	TRBJ2-2	CATSRQTGYTGELFF	TGTGCCACCAGCAGACAGACAGGGTACACCGGGGAGCTGTTTTTT
-	TRBV13	few	TRBJ2-7	CASSPNGYEQYF	TGTGCCAGCAGCCCGAACGGCTACGAGCAGTACTTC
-	TRBV19	-	TRBJ1-5	CASSIISMGGNQPQHF	TGTGCCAGTAGTATCATATCGATGGGGGGGAATCAGCCCCAGCATTTT
TRBD2	TRBV27	-	TRBJ2-1	CASRGGSRNEQFF	TGTGCCAGCAGGGGGGGGAGTAGGAATGAGCAGTTCTTC
-	TRBV11-3	-	TRBJ2-7	CASSFGGMGSYEQYF	TGTGCCAGCAGCTTTGGCGGGATGGGCTCCTACGAGCAGTACTTC
TRBD1	TRBV30	once	TRBJ1-2	CAWKHRDRDYGYTF	TGTGCCTGGAAACACCGGGACAGAGACTATGGCTACACCTTC
-	TRBV10-3	-	TRBJ1-1	CAISRDRNTEAFF	TGTGCCATCAGTCGGGATCGGAACACTGAAGCTTTCTTT
TRBD1	TRBV27	-	TRBJ1-2	CASSDRGGNYGYTF	TGTGCCAGCAGTGACAGGGGTGGCAACTATGGCTACACCTTC
-	TRBV2	-	TRBJ1-6	CASSGNSYNSPLHF	TGTGCCAGCAGTGGTAACTCCTATAATTCACCCCTCCACTTT
-	TRBV6-5	-	TRBJ2-1	CASSYRQVRHNEQFF	TGTGCCAGCAGTTACAGACAGGTTAGGCACAATGAGCAGTTCTTC
TRBD1	TRBV6-6	-	TRBJ1-3	CASRRPRQGKRNTIYF	TGTGCCAGCAGGCGACCCCGACAGGGAAAGAGAAACACCATATATTTT
-	TRBV23-1	-	TRBJ2-7	CASRDIAYEQYF	TGCGCCAGCAGGGACATCGCCTACGAGCAGTACTTC
-	TRBV30	few	TRBJ2-7	CAWSQYRVSYEQYF	TGTGCCTGGAGTCAATACAGGGTCTCCTACGAGCAGTACTTC
-	TRBV14	-	TRBJ1-1	CASSPREGTEAFF	TGTGCCAGCAGCCCCCGGGAGGGGACTGAAGCTTTCTTT
-	TRBV6-6	-	TRBJ2-7	CASSFLSGALYEQYF	TGTGCCAGCAGCTTCCTCAGCGGCGCCCTATACGAGCAGTACTTC
-	TRBV11-2	-	TRBJ1-3	CASSGGATGLSGNTIYF	TGTGCCAGCAGCGGGGGGGCGACAGGCCTCTCTGGAAACACCATATATTTT
-	TRBV7-2	-	TRBJ2-1	CASSFLSSYNEQFF	TGTGCCAGCAGCTTTTTGAGCTCCTACAATGAGCAGTTCTTC
TRBD1	TRBV9	-	TRBJ2-4	CASSVGQVAKNIQYF	TGTGCCAGCAGCGTCGGACAGGTGGCCAAAAACATTCAGTACTTC
TRBD1	TRBV5-1	-	TRBJ2-6	CASSLVAGGSSGANVLTF	TGCGCCAGCAGCTTGGTGGCAGGGGGTAGCTCTGGGGCCAACGTCCTGACTTTC
TRBD1	TRBV6-6	-	TRBJ1-2	CASSSRGIGGYTF	TGTGCCAGCAGTTCCAGGGGGATCGGTGGCTACACCTTC
-	TRBV4-1	-	TRBJ2-7	CASSQATHLLYEQYF	TGCGCCAGCAGCCAAGCTACTCATCTCCTGTACGAGCAGTACTTC
TRBD2	TRBV6-1	-	TRBJ2-3	CASSEAKRENTDTQYF	TGTGCCAGCAGTGAAGCGAAGCGGGAGAACACAGATACGCAGTATTTT
-	TRBV5-8	-	TRBJ1-5	CASSIPLTGYSNQPQHF	TGTGCCAGCAGCATTCCTTTGACAGGATATAGCAATCAGCCCCAGCATTTT
TRBD1	TRBV28	-	TRBJ2-2	CASSSSGTGTGELFF	TGTGCCAGCAGTTCCTCCGGGACAGGCACCGGGGAGCTGTTTTTT
TRBD1	TRBV7-2	-	TRBJ1-4	CASSSGQGVEKLFF	TGTGCCAGCAGCTCGGGACAGGGAGTTGAAAAACTGTTTTTT
TRBD1	TRBV4-1	-	TRBJ1-3	CASRTDRLGNTIYF	TGCGCCAGCAGAACGGACAGGCTTGGAAACACCATATATTTT
-	TRBV27	-	TRBJ1-2	CASSLKGGNYGYTF	TGTGCCAGCAGTTTAAAGGGGGGGAACTATGGCTACACCTTC
TRBD1	TRBV5-5	-	TRBJ1-1	CASSPYPGQGASEAFF	TGTGCCAGCAGTCCCTACCCGGGACAGGGGGCCTCTGAAGCTTTCTTT
-	TRBV6-1	-	TRBJ1-2	CASSEGQGTTYGYTF	TGTGCCAGCAGTGAGGGGCAGGGAACCACCTATGGCTACACCTTC
TRBD1	TRBV5-6	-	TRBJ1-2	CASSLSPTGASYGYTF	TGTGCCAGCAGCTTGAGTCCTACAGGGGCTTCCTATGGCTACACCTTC
TRBD1	TRBV5-4	-	TRBJ1-2	CASSPDRSYYGYTF	TGTGCCAGCAGCCCGGACAGGAGTTACTATGGCTACACCTTC
TRBD1	TRBV6-1	-	TRBJ2-7	CASVRQGGSYEQYF	TGTGCCTCCGTGAGACAGGGGGGTTCCTACGAGCAGTACTTC
TRBD2	TRBV7-9	-	TRBJ2-1	CASSGPGTSYNEQFF	TGTGCCAGCAGCGGTCCCGGGACTAGCTACAATGAGCAGTTCTTC